This is a list of T cell receptor beta chains from one sample in a study of PD-L1 blockade in urothelial cancer. The method was immunoSEQ multiplex PCR; TCRdb's version includes in-frame clones alone and lacks a portion of them. The sample shows about 76,000 clones, 84% of them seen only once. This specimen consisted of PBMCs, obtained around atezolizumab (anti-PD-L1) treatment. The receptor source for this set is a man between 65 and 85 years old with urothelial cancer. The CDR3 runs from the conserved cysteine through the conserved F or W. D genes are given only for firm matches. The size entry is marked missing in some rows and otherwise reads once, few, many or a size class.

clone size	D gene	V gene	J gene	CDR3 DNA	CDR3 protein
-	TRBD2	TRBV5-1	TRBJ2-3	TGCGCCAGCAGCTTGGGACTAGCCCCTCGGGGTAGCACAGATACGCAGTATTTT	CASSLGLAPRGSTDTQYF
-	TRBD2	TRBV5-1	TRBJ2-7	TGCGCCAGCAGTGAAGGGGTAGCGGGGGGCGAGCAGTACTTC	CASSEGVAGGEQYF
few	TRBD1	TRBV28	TRBJ1-5	TGTGCCAGCACCGGGGGACAGGGTAATCAGCCCCAGCATTTT	CASTGGQGNQPQHF
-	TRBD2	TRBV6-6	TRBJ2-2	TGTGCCGGGGGGGATACCGGGGAGCTGTTTTTT	CAGGDTGELFF
-	TRBD1	TRBV28	TRBJ2-7	TGTGCCAGCAGTTTTCTAGGGCAGGGGGCCTACGAGCAGTACTTC	CASSFLGQGAYEQYF
-	TRBD1	TRBV27	TRBJ2-7	TGTGCCAGCCGATGGACAGGGGCCTACGAGCAGTACTTC	CASRWTGAYEQYF
-	TRBD1	TRBV7-6	TRBJ1-2	TGTGCCAGCAGCTTGGGGACAGGGGGCAATAACTATGGCTACACCTTC	CASSLGTGGNNYGYTF
once	TRBD2	TRBV5-4	TRBJ2-1	TGTGCCAGCAGGTTGACTAGCGGGAAGGATGAGCAGTTCTTC	CASRLTSGKDEQFF
-	-	TRBV7-8	TRBJ2-5	TGTGCCAGCAGCTTAGGGTTGTCAGGCGCGACCCAGTACTTC	CASSLGLSGATQYF
-	-	TRBV27	TRBJ1-2	TGTGCCAGCAGGAGGGGACAAACCACTAACTATGGCTACACCTTC	CASRRGQTTNYGYTF
-	TRBD1	TRBV19	TRBJ1-4	TGTGCCAGTAGTATAGGCGGGACAGGGTTGGAAAAACTGTTTTTT	CASSIGGTGLEKLFF
-	-	TRBV10-3	TRBJ1-1	TGTGCCATCAGTGATCGGGACAAGAACACTGAAGCTTTCTTT	CAISDRDKNTEAFF
-	-	TRBV21-1	TRBJ1-4	TGTGCCAGCAGCAAAGCAAGAGGCAGAACTAATGAAAAACTGTTTTTT	CASSKARGRTNEKLFF
-	TRBD2	TRBV9	TRBJ2-1	TGTGCCAGCAGCGTAGGAGCGGGAGGGCAAGGTGAGCAGTTCTTC	CASSVGAGGQGEQFF
-	-	TRBV7-6	TRBJ2-3	TGTGCCAGCAGCAGAGACAACACAGATACGCAGTATTTT	CASSRDNTDTQYF
-	TRBD2	TRBV27	TRBJ2-3	TGTGCCAGCAGTAGACTAGCGGCTAGCACAGATACGCAGTATTTT	CASSRLAASTDTQYF
-	TRBD1	TRBV7-2	TRBJ2-3	TGTGCCAGCAGCGCTAGGGACAGGGGTTCAGATACGCAGTATTTT	CASSARDRGSDTQYF
-	TRBD2	TRBV5-5	TRBJ2-5	TGTGCCAGCAGCTTGGGACTAGCCAAAGAGACCCAGTACTTC	CASSLGLAKETQYF
-	TRBD1	TRBV28	TRBJ2-7	TGTGCCAGCAGTTGGGCGGGACAGGGGGCGAGCGAGCAGTACTTC	CASSWAGQGASEQYF
-	-	TRBV12-5	TRBJ2-3	TGTGCTAGTGCGATTCAAACTAGCACAGATACGCAGTATTTT	CASAIQTSTDTQYF
-	-	TRBV9	TRBJ1-6	TGTGCCAGCAGCGCCCCGGGCAGGGCAAATTCACCCCTCCACTTT	CASSAPGRANSPLHF
-	TRBD1	TRBV30	TRBJ2-7	TGTGCCTGGTCGACAGGGGATGGGCTCTACGAGCAGTACTTC	CAWSTGDGLYEQYF
-	TRBD2	TRBV7-3	TRBJ2-2	TGTGCCAGCAGCTCCGATAGCGGGAGATTCGGGGAGCTGTTTTTT	CASSSDSGRFGELFF
-	-	TRBV5-1	TRBJ1-3	TGCGCCAGCAGCTTGCCCGGGGACACCATATATTTT	CASSLPGDTIYF
-	-	TRBV18	TRBJ2-6	TGTGCCAGCTTAAAACAAGGCAGGGGCTCTGGGGCCAACGTCCTGACTTTC	CASLKQGRGSGANVLTF